Sequencing of this TCR beta chain was carried out in a study of blood T cell repertoires in COVID-19. Study background: The study drew acute and convalescent COVID-19 samples from the United States, Italy and Spain. T cells, B-cell-depleted T cells, or PBMCs provided the cDNA or gDNA that served as material.

V lost 4 bases to trimming and J lost 3 bases; unmatched junction nucleotides: 7. The CDR3 is made up of 15 amino acids. Germline CDR1 SGHTS, CDR2 YDEGEE. Study processing details: Reference gene primer amplification yielded estimated nucleated cell counts. Sequencing was performed with immunoSEQ multiplex PCR; in TCRdb, only in-frame clones are kept and a portion is missing. The V and J calls and clone size come from that table; D and trimming were worked out from the DNA. The sample has a few hundred thousand clones, approximately 81% seen once; the top ten hold approximately 3.6%. This chain joins TRBV5-8 and TRBJ2-5; 9 nucleotides align to TRBD1. Material: peripheral blood. The sequence was obtained from a woman under 30 with acute or convalescent COVID-19. The CDR3 DNA sequence: TGTGCCAGCAGCGCTGGACAGGGGATGGAAGAGACCCAGTACTTC. Amino acids: CASSAGQGMEETQYF.